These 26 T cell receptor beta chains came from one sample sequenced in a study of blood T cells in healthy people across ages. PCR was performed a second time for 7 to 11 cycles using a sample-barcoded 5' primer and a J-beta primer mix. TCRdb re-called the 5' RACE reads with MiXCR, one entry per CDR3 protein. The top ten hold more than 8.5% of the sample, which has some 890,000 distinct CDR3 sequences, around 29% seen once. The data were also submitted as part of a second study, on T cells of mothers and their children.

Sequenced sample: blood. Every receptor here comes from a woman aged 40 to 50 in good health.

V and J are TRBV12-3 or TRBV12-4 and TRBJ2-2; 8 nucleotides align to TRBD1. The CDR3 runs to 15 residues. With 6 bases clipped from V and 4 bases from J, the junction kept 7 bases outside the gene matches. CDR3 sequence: CASRVRGRGTGELFF. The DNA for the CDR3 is TGTGCCAGCAGGGTCAGGGGGCGAGGCACCGGGGAGCTGTTTTTT.

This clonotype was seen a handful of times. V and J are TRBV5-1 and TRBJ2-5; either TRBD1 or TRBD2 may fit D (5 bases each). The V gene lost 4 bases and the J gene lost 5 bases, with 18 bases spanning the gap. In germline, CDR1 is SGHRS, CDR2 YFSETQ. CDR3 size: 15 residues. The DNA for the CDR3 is TGCGCCAGCAGCAAGGGGACCCATAAGGGGGAGACCCAGTACTTC. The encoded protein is CASSKGTHKGETQYF.

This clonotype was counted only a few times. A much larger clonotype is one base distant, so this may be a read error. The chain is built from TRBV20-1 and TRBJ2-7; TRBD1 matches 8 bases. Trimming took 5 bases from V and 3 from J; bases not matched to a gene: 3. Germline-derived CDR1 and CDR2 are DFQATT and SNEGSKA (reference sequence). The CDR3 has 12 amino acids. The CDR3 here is CSAPDRVYEQYF. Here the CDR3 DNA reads TGCAGTGCTCCGGACAGGGTCTACGAGCAGTACTTC.

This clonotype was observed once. CDR3 nucleotides: TGTGCCAGCAGCTTAATGGGCGGGTATGAGCAGTTCTTC. Amino acids: CASSLMGGYEQFF. The chain employs TRBV7-3 and TRBJ2-1; weak D call: TRBD2 (5 bases). The CDR3 is made up of 13 amino acids. Germline V gene lookup returns CDR1 SGHTA and CDR2 FQGTGA. V lost 1 base to trimming and J lost 8 bases, with 9 bases between them.

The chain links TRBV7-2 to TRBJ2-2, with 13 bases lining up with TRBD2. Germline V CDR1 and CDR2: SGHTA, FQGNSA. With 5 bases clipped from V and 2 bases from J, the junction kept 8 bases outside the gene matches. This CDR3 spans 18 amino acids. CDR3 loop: CASSGRTSGGLNTGELFF. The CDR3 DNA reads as TGTGCCAGCAGCGGACGGACTAGCGGGGGTCTAAACACCGGGGAGCTGTTTTTT.

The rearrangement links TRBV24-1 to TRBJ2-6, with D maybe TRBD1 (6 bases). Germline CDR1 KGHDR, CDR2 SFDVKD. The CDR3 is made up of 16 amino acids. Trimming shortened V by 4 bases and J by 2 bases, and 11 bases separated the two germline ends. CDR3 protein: CATSDQYRAGANVLTF. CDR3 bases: TGTGCCACCAGTGACCAATACAGGGCTGGGGCCAACGTCCTGACTTTC.

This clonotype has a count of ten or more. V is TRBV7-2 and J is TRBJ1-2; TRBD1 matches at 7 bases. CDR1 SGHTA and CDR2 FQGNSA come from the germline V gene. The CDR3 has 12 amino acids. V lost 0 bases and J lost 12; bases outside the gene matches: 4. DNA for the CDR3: TGTGCCAGCAGCTTAGCGCAGGGGGTTGACACCTTC. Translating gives CASSLAQGVDTF.

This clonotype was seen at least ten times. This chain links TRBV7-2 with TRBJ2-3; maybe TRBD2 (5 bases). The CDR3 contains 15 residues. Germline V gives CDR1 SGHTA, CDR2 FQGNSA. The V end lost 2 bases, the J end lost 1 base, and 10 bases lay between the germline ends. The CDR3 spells CASSLNEGRTDTQYF. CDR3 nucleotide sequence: TGTGCCAGCAGCTTAAATGAGGGCCGCACAGATACGCAGTATTTT.

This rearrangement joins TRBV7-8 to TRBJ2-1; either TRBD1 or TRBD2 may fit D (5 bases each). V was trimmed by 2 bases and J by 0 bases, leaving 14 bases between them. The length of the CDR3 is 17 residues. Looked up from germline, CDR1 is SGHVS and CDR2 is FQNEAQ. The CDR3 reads CASSLQVGVSSYNEQFF. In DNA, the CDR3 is TGTGCCAGCAGCTTACAAGTGGGGGTCAGCTCCTACAATGAGCAGTTCTTC.

CDR3 bases: TGCAGTGCTAGCCTGGGGGTACAGAATGAAAAACTGTTTTTT. It translates to CSASLGVQNEKLFF. This chain links TRBV20-1 with TRBJ1-4; D might be TRBD1 (5 bases). This CDR3 is 14 amino acids long. Germline V CDR1 and CDR2: DFQATT, SNEGSKA (reference sequence). Trimming took 3 bases from V and 5 from J, leaving 13 bases between them.

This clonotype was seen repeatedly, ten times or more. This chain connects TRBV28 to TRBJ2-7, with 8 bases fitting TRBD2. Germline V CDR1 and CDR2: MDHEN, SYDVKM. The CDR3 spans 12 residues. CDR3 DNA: TGTGCTTCAGCGGGGGACTCCTACGAGCAGTACTTC. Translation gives CASAGDSYEQYF.

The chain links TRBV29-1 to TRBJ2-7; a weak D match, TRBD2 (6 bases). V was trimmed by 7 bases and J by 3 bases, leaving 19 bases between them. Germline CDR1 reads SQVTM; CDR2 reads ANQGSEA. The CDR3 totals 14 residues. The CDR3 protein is CSGRRGLHFYEQYF. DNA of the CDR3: TGCAGCGGCCGACGGGGACTCCATTTCTACGAGCAGTACTTC.

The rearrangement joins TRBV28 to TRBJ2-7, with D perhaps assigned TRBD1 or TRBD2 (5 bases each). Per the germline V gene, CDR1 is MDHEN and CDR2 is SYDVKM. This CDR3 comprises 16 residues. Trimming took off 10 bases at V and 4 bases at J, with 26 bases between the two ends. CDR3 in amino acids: CATQGTPPNLGYEQYF. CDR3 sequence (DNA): TGTGCCACCCAAGGGACCCCTCCTAACTTGGGATACGAGCAGTACTTC.

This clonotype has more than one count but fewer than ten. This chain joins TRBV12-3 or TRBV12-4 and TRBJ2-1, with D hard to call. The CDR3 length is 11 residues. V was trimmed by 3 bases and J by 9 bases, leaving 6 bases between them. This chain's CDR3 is CASSFDGEQFF. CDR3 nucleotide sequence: TGTGCCAGCAGTTTCGACGGTGAGCAGTTCTTC.

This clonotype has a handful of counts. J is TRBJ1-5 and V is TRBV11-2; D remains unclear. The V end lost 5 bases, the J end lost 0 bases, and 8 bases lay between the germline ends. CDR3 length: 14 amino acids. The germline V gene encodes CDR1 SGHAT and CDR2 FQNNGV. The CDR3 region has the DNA TGTGCCAGCAGCCCCAAGGGTAGCAATCAGCCCCAGCATTTT. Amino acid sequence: CASSPKGSNQPQHF.

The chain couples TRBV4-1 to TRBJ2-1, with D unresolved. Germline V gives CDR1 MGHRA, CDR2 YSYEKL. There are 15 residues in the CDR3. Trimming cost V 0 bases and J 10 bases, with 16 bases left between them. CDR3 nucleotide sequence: TGCGCCAGCAGCCAAGAAGGCCACATCGGCCGCGAGCAGTTCTTC. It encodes CASSQEGHIGREQFF.

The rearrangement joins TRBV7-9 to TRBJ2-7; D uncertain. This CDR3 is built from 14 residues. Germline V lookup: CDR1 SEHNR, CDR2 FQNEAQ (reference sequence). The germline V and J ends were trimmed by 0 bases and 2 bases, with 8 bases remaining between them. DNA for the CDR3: TGTGCCAGCAGCTTAGCTGCCGGAGCCTACGAGCAGTACTTC. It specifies CASSLAAGAYEQYF.

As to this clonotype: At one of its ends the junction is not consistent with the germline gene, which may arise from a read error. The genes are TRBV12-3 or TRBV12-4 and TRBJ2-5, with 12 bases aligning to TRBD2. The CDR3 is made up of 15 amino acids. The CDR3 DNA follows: TGTGCCAGCAGTTTTCCTAGCGGGGGGGCAGAGGCCCAGTACTTC. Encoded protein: CASSFPSGGAEAQYF.

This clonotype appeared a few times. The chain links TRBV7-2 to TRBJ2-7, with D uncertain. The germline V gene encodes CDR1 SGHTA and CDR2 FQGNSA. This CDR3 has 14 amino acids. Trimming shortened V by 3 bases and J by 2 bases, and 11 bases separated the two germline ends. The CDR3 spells CASSFPASAYEQYF. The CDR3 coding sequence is TGTGCCAGCAGCTTTCCGGCGTCGGCCTACGAGCAGTACTTC.

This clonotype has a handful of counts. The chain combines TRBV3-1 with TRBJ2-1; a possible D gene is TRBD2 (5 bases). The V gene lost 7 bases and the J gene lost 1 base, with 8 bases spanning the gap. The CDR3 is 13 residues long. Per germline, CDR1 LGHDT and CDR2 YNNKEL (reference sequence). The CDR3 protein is CASIGGSYNEQFF. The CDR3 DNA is TGTGCCAGCATAGGAGGATCCTACAATGAGCAGTTCTTC.

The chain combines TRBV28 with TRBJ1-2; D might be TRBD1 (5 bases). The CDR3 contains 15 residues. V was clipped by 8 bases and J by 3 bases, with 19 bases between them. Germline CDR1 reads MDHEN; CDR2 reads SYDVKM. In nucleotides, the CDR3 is TGTGCCAGCTCGTCGTGGGGCCAGAACGACTATGGCTACACCTTC. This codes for CASSSWGQNDYGYTF.

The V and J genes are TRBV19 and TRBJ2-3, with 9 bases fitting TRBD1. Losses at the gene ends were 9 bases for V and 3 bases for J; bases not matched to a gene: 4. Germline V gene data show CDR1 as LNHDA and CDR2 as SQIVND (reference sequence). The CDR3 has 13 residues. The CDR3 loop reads CASGTGRTDTQYF. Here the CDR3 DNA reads TGTGCCAGCGGGACAGGGAGAACAGATACGCAGTATTTT.

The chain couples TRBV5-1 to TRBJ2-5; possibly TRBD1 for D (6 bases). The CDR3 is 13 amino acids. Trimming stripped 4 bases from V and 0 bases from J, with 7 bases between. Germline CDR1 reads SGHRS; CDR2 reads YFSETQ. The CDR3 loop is CASSGTNQETQYF. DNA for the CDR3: TGCGCCAGCAGCGGGACAAACCAAGAGACCCAGTACTTC.

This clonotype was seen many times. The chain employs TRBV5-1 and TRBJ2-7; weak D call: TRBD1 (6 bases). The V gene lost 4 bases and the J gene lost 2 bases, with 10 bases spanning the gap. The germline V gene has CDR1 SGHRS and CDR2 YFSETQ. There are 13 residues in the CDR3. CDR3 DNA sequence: TGCGCCAGCAGCAGGGACACCGCCTACGAGCAGTACTTC. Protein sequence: CASSRDTAYEQYF.

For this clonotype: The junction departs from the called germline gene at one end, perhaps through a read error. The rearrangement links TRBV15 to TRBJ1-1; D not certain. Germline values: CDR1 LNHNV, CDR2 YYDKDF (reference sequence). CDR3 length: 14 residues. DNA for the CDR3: TGTACCACCCTCCGGGCAAACCGAAACACTGAAGCTTTCTTT. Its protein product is CTTLRANRNTEAFF.

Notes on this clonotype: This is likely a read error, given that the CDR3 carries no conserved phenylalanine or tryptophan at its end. The CDR3 sequence is CATSRDARRAGELFL. CDR3 sequence (DNA): TGTGCCACCAGCAGAGATGCCAGGCGGGCCGGGGAGCTGTTTCTT. The rearrangement uses TRBV15 and TRBJ2-2, with D perhaps TRBD2 (5 bases). Germline assignment: CDR1 LNHNV and CDR2 YYDKDF (reference sequence). V lost 0 bases and J 6 bases, leaving 11 bases between the germline ends. This CDR3 has 15 amino acids.